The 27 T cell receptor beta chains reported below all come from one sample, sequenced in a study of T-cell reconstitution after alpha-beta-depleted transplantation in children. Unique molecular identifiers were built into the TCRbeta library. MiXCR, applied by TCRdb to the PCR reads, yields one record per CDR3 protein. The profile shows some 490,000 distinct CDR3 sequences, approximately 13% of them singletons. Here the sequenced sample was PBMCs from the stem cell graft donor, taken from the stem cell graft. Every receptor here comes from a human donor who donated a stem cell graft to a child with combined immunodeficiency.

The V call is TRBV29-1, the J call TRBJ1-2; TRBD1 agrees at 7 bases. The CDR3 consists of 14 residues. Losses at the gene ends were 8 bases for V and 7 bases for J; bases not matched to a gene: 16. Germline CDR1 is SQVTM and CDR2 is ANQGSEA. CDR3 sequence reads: CSIRRGTAGSGYTF. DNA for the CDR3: TGCAGCATCCGAAGGGGGACAGCGGGCTCTGGCTACACCTTC.

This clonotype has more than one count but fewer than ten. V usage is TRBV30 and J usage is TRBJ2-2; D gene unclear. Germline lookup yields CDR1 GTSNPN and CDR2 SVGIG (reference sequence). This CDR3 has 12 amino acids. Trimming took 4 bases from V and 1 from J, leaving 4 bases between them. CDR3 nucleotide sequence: TGTGCCTGGAACGAGAACACCGGGGAGCTGTTTTTT. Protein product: CAWNENTGELFF.

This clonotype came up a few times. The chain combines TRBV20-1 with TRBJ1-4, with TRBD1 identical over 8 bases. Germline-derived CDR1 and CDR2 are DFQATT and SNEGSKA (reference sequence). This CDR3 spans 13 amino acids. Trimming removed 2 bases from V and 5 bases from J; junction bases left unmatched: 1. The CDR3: CSARRDRNEKLFF. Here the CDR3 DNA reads TGCAGTGCTAGAAGGGACAGGAATGAAAAACTGTTTTTT.

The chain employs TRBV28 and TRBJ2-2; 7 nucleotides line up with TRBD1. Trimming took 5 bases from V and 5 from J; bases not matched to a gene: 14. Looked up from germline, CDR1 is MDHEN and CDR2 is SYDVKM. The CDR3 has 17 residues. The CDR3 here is CASSRDRVVLGTGELFF. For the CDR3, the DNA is TGTGCCAGCAGTCGCGACAGGGTGGTGCTTGGGACCGGGGAGCTGTTTTTT. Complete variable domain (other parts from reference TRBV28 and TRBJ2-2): DVKVTQSSRYLVKRTGEKVFLECVQDMDHENMFWYRQDPGLGLRLIYFSYDVKMKEKGDIPEGYSVSREKKERFSLILESASTNQTSMYLCASSRDRVVLGTGELFFGEGSRLTVL.

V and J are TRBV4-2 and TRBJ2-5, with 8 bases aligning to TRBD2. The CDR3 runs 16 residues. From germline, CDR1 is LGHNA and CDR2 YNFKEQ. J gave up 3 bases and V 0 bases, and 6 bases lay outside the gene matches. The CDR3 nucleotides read TGTGCCAGCAGCCAAGAACGTACTAGCGGAAAAGAGACCCAGTACTTC. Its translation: CASSQERTSGKETQYF.

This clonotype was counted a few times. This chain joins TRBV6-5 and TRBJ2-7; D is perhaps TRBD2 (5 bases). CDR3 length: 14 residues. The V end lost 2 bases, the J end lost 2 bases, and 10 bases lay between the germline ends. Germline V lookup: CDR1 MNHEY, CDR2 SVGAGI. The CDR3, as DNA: TGTGCCAGCAGTTACGCGGGTCCGGCCTACGAGCAGTACTTC. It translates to CASSYAGPAYEQYF.

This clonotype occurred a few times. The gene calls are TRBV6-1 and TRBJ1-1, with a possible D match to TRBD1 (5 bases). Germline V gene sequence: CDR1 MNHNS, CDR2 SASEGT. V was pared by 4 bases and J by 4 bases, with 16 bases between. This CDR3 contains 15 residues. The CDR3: CASSASGPQGTEAFF. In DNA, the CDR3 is TGTGCCAGCAGTGCTTCGGGTCCCCAGGGCACTGAAGCTTTCTTT.

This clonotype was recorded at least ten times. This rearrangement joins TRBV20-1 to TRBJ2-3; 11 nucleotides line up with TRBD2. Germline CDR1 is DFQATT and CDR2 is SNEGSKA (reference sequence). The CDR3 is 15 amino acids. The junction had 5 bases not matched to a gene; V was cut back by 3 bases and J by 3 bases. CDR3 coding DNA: TGCAGTGCTAGTCTAGCGGGAGGTCTAACAGATACGCAGTATTTT. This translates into CSASLAGGLTDTQYF.

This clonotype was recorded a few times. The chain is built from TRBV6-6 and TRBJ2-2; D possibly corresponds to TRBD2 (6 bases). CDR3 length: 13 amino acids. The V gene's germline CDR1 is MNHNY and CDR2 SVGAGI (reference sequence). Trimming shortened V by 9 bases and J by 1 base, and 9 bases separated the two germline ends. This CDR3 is CASTEGNTGELFF. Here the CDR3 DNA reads TGTGCCAGTACGGAGGGGAACACCGGGGAGCTGTTTTTT.

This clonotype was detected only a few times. The CDR3 sequence is CATSGKGTTGELFF. DNA of the CDR3: TGTGCCACCAGTGGAAAGGGGACCACCGGGGAGCTGTTTTTT. The chain couples TRBV24-1 to TRBJ2-2; the D gene could be TRBD1 or TRBD2 (5 bases each). Germline CDR1 and CDR2: KGHDR and SFDVKD. Trimming pared 5 bases from V and 4 bases from J, leaving 10 bases between. The CDR3 extends over 14 amino acids.

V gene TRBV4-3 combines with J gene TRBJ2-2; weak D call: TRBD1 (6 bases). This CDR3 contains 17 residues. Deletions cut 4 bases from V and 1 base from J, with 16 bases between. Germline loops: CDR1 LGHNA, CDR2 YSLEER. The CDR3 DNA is TGCGCCAGCAGCCCCGGTAGGGGGATGCTGAACACCGGGGAGCTGTTTTTT. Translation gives CASSPGRGMLNTGELFF.

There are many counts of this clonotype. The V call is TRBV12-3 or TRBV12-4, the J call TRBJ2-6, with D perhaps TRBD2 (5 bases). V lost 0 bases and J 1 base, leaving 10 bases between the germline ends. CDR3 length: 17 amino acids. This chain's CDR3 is CASSLALTGSGANVLTF. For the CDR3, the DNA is TGTGCCAGCAGTTTAGCGCTAACGGGGTCTGGGGCCAACGTCCTGACTTTC.

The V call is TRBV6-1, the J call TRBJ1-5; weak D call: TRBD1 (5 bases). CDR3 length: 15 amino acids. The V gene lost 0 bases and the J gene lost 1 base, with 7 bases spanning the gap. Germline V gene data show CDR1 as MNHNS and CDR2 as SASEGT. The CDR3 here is CASSEARESNQPQHF. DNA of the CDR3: TGTGCCAGCAGTGAAGCCAGGGAGAGCAATCAGCCCCAGCATTTT.

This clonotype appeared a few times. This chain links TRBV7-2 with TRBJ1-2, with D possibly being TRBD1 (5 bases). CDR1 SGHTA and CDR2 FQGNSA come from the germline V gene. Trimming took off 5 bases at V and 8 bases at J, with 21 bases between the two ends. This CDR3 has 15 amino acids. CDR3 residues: CASSQHQGATWGYTF. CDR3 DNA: TGTGCCAGCAGCCAACATCAAGGGGCAACCTGGGGCTACACCTTC.

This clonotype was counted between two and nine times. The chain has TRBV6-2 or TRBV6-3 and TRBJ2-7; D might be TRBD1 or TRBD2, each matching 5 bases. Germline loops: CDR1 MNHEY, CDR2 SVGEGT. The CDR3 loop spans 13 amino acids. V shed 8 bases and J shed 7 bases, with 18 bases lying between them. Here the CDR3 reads CASEPGPPLEQYF. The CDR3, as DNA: TGTGCCAGCGAACCGGGACCGCCACTGGAGCAGTACTTC.

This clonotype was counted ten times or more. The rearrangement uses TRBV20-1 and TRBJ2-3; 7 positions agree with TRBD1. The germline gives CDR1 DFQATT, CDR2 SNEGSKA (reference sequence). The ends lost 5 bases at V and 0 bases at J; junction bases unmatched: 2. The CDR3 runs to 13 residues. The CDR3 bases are TGCAGTGCTTGGGACAGCAGCACAGATACGCAGTATTTT. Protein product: CSAWDSSTDTQYF.

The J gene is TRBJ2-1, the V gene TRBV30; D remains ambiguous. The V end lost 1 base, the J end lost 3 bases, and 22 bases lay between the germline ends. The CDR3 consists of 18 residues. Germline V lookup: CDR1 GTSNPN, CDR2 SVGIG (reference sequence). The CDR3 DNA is TGTGCCTGGAGTGGATCCTCTTCCCTGACTCTACTCTACAATGAGCAGTTCTTC. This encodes CAWSGSSSLTLLYNEQFF.

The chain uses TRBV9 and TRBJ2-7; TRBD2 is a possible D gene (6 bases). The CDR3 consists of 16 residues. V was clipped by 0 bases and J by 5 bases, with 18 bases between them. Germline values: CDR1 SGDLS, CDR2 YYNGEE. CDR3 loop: CASSVGEVLTPDEQYF. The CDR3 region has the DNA TGTGCCAGCAGCGTAGGGGAGGTCCTAACACCTGACGAGCAGTACTTC. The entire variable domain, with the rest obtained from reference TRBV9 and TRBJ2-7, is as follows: DSGVTQTPKHLITATGQRVTLRCSPRSGDLSVYWYQQSLDQGLQFLIQYYNGEERAKGNILERFSAQQFPDLHSELNLSSLELGDSALYFCASSVGEVLTPDEQYFGPGTRLTVT.

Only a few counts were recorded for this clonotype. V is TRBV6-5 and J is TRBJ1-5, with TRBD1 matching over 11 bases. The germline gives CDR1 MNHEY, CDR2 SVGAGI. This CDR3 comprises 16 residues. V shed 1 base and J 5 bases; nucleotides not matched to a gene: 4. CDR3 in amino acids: CASSYCPDRGHQPQHF. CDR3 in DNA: TGTGCCAGCAGTTACTGTCCGGACAGGGGGCATCAGCCCCAGCATTTT.

Here the CDR3 reads CASSLPSGNTGELFF. As DNA, the CDR3 is TGTGCCAGCAGCTTACCTAGCGGGAACACCGGGGAGCTGTTTTTT. This sequence joins TRBV7-6 and TRBJ2-2, with 7 bases aligning to TRBD2. The V and J ends lost 2 bases and 1 base, in that order; junction bases with no gene match: 1. The germline V gene encodes CDR1 SGHVS and CDR2 FNYEAQ. The CDR3 covers 15 residues.

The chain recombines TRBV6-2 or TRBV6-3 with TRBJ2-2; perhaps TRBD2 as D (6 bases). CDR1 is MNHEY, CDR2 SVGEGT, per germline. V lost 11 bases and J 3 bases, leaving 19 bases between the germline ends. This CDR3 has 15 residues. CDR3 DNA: TGTGCCTGCCGGGATGGCGGGGCCCACACCGGGGAGCTGTTTTTT. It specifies CACRDGGAHTGELFF.

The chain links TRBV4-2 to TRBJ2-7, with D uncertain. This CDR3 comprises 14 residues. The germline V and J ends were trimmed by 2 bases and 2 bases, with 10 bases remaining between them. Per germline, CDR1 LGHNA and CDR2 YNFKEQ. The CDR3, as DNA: TGTGCCAGCAGCCAAACGGGTCTGACCTACGAGCAGTACTTC. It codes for CASSQTGLTYEQYF.

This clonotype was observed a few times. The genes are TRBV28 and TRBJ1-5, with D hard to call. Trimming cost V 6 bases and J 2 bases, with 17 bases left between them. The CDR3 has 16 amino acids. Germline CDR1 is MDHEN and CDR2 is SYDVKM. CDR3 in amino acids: CASSYNPRVGNQPQHF. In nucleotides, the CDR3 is TGTGCCAGCAGCTACAACCCGCGGGTTGGCAATCAGCCCCAGCATTTT.

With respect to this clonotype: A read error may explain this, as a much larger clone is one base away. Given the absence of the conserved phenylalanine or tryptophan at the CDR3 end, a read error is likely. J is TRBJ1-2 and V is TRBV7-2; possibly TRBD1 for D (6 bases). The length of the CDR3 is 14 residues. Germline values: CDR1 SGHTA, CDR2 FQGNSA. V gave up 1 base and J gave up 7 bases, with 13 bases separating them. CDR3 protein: CASSLEQGLGGYTS. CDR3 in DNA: TGTGCCAGCAGCTTAGAACAGGGATTAGGTGGCTACACCTCC.

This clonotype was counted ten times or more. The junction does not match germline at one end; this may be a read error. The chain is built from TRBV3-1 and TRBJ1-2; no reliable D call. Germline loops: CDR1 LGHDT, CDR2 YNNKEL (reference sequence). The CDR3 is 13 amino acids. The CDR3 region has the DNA TGTGCCAGCAGCCAAGATCGGCGACCTCCCTCCGCCTTC. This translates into CASSQDRRPPSAF.

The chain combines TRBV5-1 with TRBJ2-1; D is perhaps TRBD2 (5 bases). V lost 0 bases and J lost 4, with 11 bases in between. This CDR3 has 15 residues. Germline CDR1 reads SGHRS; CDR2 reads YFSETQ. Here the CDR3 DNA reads TGCGCCAGCAGCTTGGCAGGACTGGATTACAATGAGCAGTTCTTC. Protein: CASSLAGLDYNEQFF.

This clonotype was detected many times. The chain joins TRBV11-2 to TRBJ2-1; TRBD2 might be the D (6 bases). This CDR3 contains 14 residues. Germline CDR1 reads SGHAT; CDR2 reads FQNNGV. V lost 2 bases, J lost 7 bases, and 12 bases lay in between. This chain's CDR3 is CASSLLTGENEQFF. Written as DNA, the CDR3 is TGTGCCAGCAGCTTACTCACGGGAGAAAATGAGCAGTTCTTC. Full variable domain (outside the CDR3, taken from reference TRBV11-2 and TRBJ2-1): EAGVAQSPRYKIIEKRQSVAFWCNPISGHATLYWYQQILGQGPKLLIQFQNNGVVDDSQLPKDRFSAERLKGVDSTLKIQPAKLEDSAVYLCASSLLTGENEQFFGPGTRLTVL.